The sequence of this T cell receptor beta chain was determined in a study of PD-1 blockade in classical Hodgkin lymphoma. This clone has a handful of counts. Libraries were prepared by immunoSEQ multiplex PCR; TCRdb keeps only in-frame clonotypes and omits some of them. The sample records about 7,000 clones, under 80% being singletons. Noted time point: newly diagnosed, previously untreated cHL patient sample. The ends lost 1 base at V and 2 bases at J; junction bases unmatched: 11. This CDR3 has 17 residues. CDR1 is MDHEN, CDR2 SYDVKM, per germline. Sequences were obtained from peripheral blood mononuclear cells (PBMCs). This chain connects TRBV28 to TRBJ2-7; 7 bases match TRBD2. The source of this sequence is a human donor with classical Hodgkin lymphoma. This CDR3 is CASSLSRLEGGTYEQYF. The CDR3 nucleotides are TGTGCCAGCAGTTTATCAAGGTTGGAGGGAGGGACCTACGAGCAGTACTTC.